Shown below are 5 T cell receptor beta chains from a single sample sequenced in a study of vaccination effects on CD4 cells after COVID-19. Antigen-specific CD4+ T cell clonotypes were called by their expansion after viral peptide-pool culture in ViraFEST. Following an approximately 11-day culture, CD4+ T cells were purified. The infection with SARS-CoV-2 (confirmed by PCR) occurred in this person between March and December 2020. Profiled with immunoSEQ multiplex PCR; TCRdb holds only in-frame clones, not every one. Of about 19,000 clones listed, about 70% are singletons. Antigen specificity for these receptors is unknown. The sequenced sample was CD4+ T cells from PBMCs cultured with SARS-CoV-2 spike peptides, obtained before COVID-19 vaccination. These receptors were taken from a human donor who had a prior SARS-CoV-2 infection.

This clone was seen a few times. J is TRBJ2-7 and V is TRBV19; no definite D call. Germline loops: CDR1 LNHDA, CDR2 SQIVND (reference sequence). V lost 2 bases and J lost 7, with 15 bases in between. The CDR3 extends over 14 amino acids. The CDR3: CASSIFGRLSEQYF. In DNA, the CDR3 is TGTGCCAGTAGTATATTCGGCAGGCTATCAGAGCAGTACTTC.

The gene calls are TRBV4-3 and TRBJ2-3, with 10 bases identical to TRBD2. Losses at the gene ends were 0 bases for V and 4 bases for J; bases not matched to a gene: 4. The CDR3 is 16 residues long. CDR1 LGHNA and CDR2 YSLEER come from the germline V gene. This chain's CDR3 is CASSQDLAGASDTQYF. CDR3 nucleotide sequence: TGCGCCAGCAGCCAAGATCTAGCGGGAGCATCAGATACGCAGTATTTT.

This clone was detected only once. The CDR3 here is CASSNPGELFF. The CDR3, as DNA: TGTGCCAGCTCAAACCCGGGAGAACTGTTTTTT. The chain joins TRBV7-2 to TRBJ1-4; D is unclear. Trimming removed 8 bases at V and 12 bases at J, with 13 bases between. From germline, CDR1 is SGHTA and CDR2 FQGNSA. The length of the CDR3 is 11 residues. Full variable domain (missing parts from reference TRBV7-2 and TRBJ1-4): GAGVSQSPSNKVTEKGKDVELRCDPISGHTALYWYRQSLGQGLEFLIYFQGNSAPDKSGLPSDRFSAERTGGSVSTLTIQRTQQEDSAVYLCASSNPGELFFGSGTQLSVL.

The CDR3 nucleotides read TGTGCCAGCGGGTACTCTGGGGCTTCACCCCTCCACTTT. Amino acids: CASGYSGASPLHF. The chain uses TRBV27 and TRBJ1-6; D is possibly TRBD1 (5 bases). V was shortened by 8 bases and J by 9 bases, with 14 bases between the two germline ends. Germline assignment: CDR1 MNHEY and CDR2 SMNVEV (reference sequence). The CDR3 runs 13 residues.

The CDR3 region has the DNA TGCGCCAGCAGCCAAGAGACAGGGGGCGTGAGGACAGATACGCAGTATTTT. Translation: CASSQETGGVRTDTQYF. V usage is TRBV4-1 and J usage is TRBJ2-3; 10 positions match TRBD1. CDR3 size: 17 residues. The ends lost 0 bases at V and 3 bases at J; junction bases unmatched: 6. Germline CDR1 is MGHRA and CDR2 is YSYEKL.